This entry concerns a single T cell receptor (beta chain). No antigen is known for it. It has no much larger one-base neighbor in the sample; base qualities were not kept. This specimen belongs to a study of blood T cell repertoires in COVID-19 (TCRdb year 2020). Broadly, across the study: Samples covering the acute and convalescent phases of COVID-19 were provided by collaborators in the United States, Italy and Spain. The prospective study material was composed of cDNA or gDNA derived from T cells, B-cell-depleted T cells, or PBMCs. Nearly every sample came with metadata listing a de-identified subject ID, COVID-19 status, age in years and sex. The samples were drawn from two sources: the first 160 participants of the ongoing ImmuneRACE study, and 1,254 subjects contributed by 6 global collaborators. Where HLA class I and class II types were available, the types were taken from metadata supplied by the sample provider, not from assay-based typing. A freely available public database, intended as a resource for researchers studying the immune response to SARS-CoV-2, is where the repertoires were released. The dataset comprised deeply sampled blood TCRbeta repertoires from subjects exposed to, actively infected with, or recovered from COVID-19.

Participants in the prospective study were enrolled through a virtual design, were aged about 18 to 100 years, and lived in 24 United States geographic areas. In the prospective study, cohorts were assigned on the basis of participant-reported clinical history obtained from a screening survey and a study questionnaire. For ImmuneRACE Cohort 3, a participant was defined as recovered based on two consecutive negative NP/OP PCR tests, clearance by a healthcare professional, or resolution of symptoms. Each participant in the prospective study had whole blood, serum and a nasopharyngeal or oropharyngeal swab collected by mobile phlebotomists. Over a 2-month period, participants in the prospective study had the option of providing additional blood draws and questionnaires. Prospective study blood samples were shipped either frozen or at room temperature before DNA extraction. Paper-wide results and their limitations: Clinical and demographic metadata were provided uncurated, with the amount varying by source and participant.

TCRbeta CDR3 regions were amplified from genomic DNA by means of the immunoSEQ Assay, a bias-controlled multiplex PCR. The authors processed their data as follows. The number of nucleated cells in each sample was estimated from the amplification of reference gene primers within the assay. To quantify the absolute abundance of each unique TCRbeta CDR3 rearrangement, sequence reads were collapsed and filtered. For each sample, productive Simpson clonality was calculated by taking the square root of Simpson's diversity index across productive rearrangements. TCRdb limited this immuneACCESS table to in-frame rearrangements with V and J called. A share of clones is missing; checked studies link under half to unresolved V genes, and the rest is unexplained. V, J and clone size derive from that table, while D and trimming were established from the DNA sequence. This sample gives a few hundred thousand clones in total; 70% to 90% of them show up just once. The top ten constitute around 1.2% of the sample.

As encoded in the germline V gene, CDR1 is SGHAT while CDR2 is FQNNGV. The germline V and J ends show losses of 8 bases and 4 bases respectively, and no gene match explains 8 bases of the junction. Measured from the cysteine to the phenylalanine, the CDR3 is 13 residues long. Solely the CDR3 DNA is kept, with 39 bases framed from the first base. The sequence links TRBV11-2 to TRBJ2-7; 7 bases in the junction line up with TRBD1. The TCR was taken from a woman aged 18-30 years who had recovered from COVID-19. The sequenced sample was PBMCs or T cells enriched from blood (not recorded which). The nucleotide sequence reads TGTGCCAGCTCATGGAACAGGGGATACGAGCAGTACTTC. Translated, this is CASSWNRGYEQYF. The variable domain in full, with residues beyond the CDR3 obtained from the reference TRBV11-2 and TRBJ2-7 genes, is EAGVAQSPRYKIIEKRQSVAFWCNPISGHATLYWYQQILGQGPKLLIQFQNNGVVDDSQLPKDRFSAERLKGVDSTLKIQPAKLEDSAVYLCASSWNRGYEQYFGPGTRLTVT.